The clone carrying this TCR beta chain showed up many times. The record originates from a study of beta chain features in type 1 diabetes. The length of the CDR3 is 13 residues. CDR1 is SQVTM, CDR2 ANQGSEA, per germline. The V and J ends lost 4 bases and 7 bases respectively, with 11 bases between them. Expressed TCRB transcripts got sequenced, as all isolated RNA was reverse transcribed. Produced via immunoSEQ multiplex PCR; TCRdb's table is partial and in-frame only. The sample contains about 360,000 clones, over 10% of which appear only once. This rearrangement joins TRBV29-1 to TRBJ2-6; D is unclear. The sample taken for sequencing was naive CD4+ T cells from blood. This receptor was identified in a man aged 18 to 30 in good health. The CDR3: CSVGAIGANVLTF. The CDR3 DNA is TGCAGCGTTGGGGCGATTGGAGCCAACGTCCTGACTTTC. Based on the CDR3 plus reference TRBV29-1 and TRBJ2-6, the full variable domain is SAVISQKPSRDICQRGTSLTIQCQVDSQVTMMFWYRQQPGQSLTLIATANQGSEATYESGFVIDKFPISRPNLTFSTLTVSNMSPEDSSIYLCSVGAIGANVLTFGAGSRLTVL.